This TCR beta chain is from a study of blood T cell repertoires in COVID-19. Study as a whole: COVID-19 samples collected from the United States, Italy and Spain covered acute and convalescent phases. The analysed material was cDNA or gDNA that came from T cells, B-cell-depleted T cells, or PBMCs.

Germline CDR1 is MDHEN and CDR2 is SYDVKM. There are 15 residues in the CDR3. V lost 8 bases, J lost 1 base, and 14 bases lay in between. Original methodology: Reference gene primer amplification yielded estimated nucleated cell counts. Sequenced by immunoSEQ multiplex PCR; TCRdb stores in-frame clones only, minus some. Clone size and V and J calls were adopted from that table, with D and trimming inferred from the DNA. The sample shows about 30,000 clones, 55% to 80% of them seen only once. The rearrangement joins TRBV28 to TRBJ1-4, with D possibly TRBD1 on 5 matching bases. Sequenced sample: peripheral blood. This receptor was obtained from a human donor in a cohort sampled during active COVID-19. CDR3 in amino acids: CASRIAGRTNEKLFF. The CDR3 region has the DNA TGTGCCAGCCGCATCGCGGGGCGAACTAATGAAAAACTGTTTTTT.